This entry concerns a single TCR beta chain. The antigen remains undetermined. The data originate from a study of PD-1 blockade in classical Hodgkin lymphoma. Whole-study findings and limits: At baseline, newly diagnosed patients reportedly showed less TCR diversity than healthy donors.

Data came from immunoSEQ multiplex PCR; TCRdb stores just in-frame clones and leaves some out. The data hold 55,000 to 60,000 clones, with more than 85% observed a single time. Relapses following autologous stem cell transplantation were seen in all patients, with brentuximab vedotin exposure varying. The input for sequencing was peripheral blood mononuclear cells (PBMCs), taken before the second cycle of nivolumab. The clonotype comes from a human donor with classical Hodgkin lymphoma.

The CDR3: CASSLVGTASSYNSPLHF. The CDR3 nucleotides are TGCGCCAGCAGCTTGGTAGGGACTGCGAGCTCCTATAATTCACCCCTCCACTTT. The chain links TRBV5-1 to TRBJ1-6; tentative D call: TRBD1 (5 bases). Trimming cost V 0 bases and J 0 bases, with 13 bases left between them. The CDR3 runs 18 residues. Germline V CDR1 and CDR2: SGHRS, YFSETQ. Complete variable domain (other parts from reference TRBV5-1 and TRBJ1-6): KAGVTQTPRYLIKTRGQQVTLSCSPISGHRSVSWYQQTPGQGLQFLFEYFSETQRNKGNFPGRFSGRQFSNSRSEMNVSTLELGDSALYLCASSLVGTASSYNSPLHFGNGTRLTVT.